Presented here are 12 T cell receptor beta chains from one specimen sequenced in a study of beta chain features in type 1 diabetes. Findings and limits, study-wide: TCRB CDR3s were moderately but significantly shorter in Type 1 diabetes patients in all four CD4+ subsets.

Their specific antigens are unknown. Expressed TCRB transcripts were sequenced, since all the RNA that had been isolated was reverse transcribed. Assay used: immunoSEQ multiplex PCR; TCRdb lists only in-frame clones, some missing. The sample consists of 300,000 to 450,000 clones, about 12% of them appearing once. Sequences were obtained from naive CD4+ T cells from blood. These receptors originate from a woman aged 18-29 years with type 1 diabetes.

V gene TRBV18 combines with J gene TRBJ1-1, with D tentatively TRBD1 (5 bases). Germline-derived CDR1 and CDR2 are KGHSH and LQKENI. The germline V and J ends were trimmed by 2 bases and 0 bases, with 13 bases remaining between them. The CDR3 sequence is 16 residues long. In DNA form, the CDR3 reads TGTGCCAGCTCACCATCTGAAGGGACTATGAACACTGAAGCTTTCTTT. Amino acid sequence: CASSPSEGTMNTEAFF. Looking up the rest from reference TRBV18 and TRBJ1-1 gives the full variable domain: NAGVMQNPRHLVRRRGQEARLRCSPMKGHSHVYWYRQLPEEGLKFMVYLQKENIIDESGMPKERFSAEFPKEGPSILRIQQVVRGDSAAYFCASSPSEGTMNTEAFFGQGTRLTVV.

This rearrangement joins TRBV7-2 to TRBJ2-7, with D perhaps matching TRBD2 (6 bases). The germline CDR1 and CDR2 sequences are SGHTA and FQGNSA. V lost 3 bases, J lost 7 bases, and 16 bases lay in between. The length of the CDR3 is 14 residues. The CDR3 coding sequence is TGTGCCAGCAGCTTCCACGATACCGCGGGGGAGCAGTACTTC. Amino acids: CASSFHDTAGEQYF.

This clone was seen more than once but under ten times. The rearrangement links TRBV19 to TRBJ1-5; possibly TRBD1 for D (5 bases). V gave up 8 bases and J gave up 4 bases, with 15 bases separating them. Per germline, CDR1 LNHDA and CDR2 SQIVND (reference sequence). CDR3 size: 14 residues. The CDR3 region has the DNA TGTGCCAGTCGGAGGGGCCCCCCGAATCAGCCCCAGCATTTT. This gives the protein CASRRGPPNQPQHF.

The rearrangement links TRBV7-9 to TRBJ1-2; D gene uncertain. The CDR3 is made up of 13 amino acids. The germline V and J ends were trimmed by 4 bases and 4 bases, with 10 bases remaining between them. CDR1 is SEHNR and CDR2 is FQNEAQ in the germline V gene (reference sequence). CDR3 DNA: TGTGCCAGCAGCTCCTCCGGGGTCTATGGCTACACCTTC. Protein sequence: CASSSSGVYGYTF.

This clone was recorded a few times. One end of the junction does not line up with germline, which may come from a read error. The rearrangement links TRBV6-5 to TRBJ2-7; 7 bases fit TRBD1. The germline V gene has CDR1 MNHEY and CDR2 SVGAGI. The CDR3 totals 15 residues. CDR3 residues: CASSYSGTVNYEQYF. CDR3 bases: TGTGCCAGCAGCTACTCCGGGACAGTTAACTACGAGCAGTACTTC.

The CDR3 loop reads CAISASDYGYTF. CDR3 DNA: TGTGCCATCAGTGCGTCCGACTATGGCTACACCTTC. The chain has TRBV10-3 and TRBJ1-2; D is undetermined. The CDR3 length is 12 residues. The V end was cut by 4 bases, the J end by 3 bases, with 6 bases between. Germline CDR1 reads ENHRY; CDR2 reads SYGVKD.

The chain uses TRBV9 and TRBJ1-2; no firm D call. The CDR3 totals 12 residues. Germline CDR1 is SGDLS and CDR2 is YYNGEE. Trimming stripped 3 bases from V and 8 bases from J, with 11 bases between. CDR3 in amino acids: CASSARNRGYTF. CDR3 in DNA: TGTGCCAGCAGCGCCCGAAACAGAGGCTACACCTTC.

This clone has a handful of counts. V and J are TRBV29-1 and TRBJ1-1; TRBD1 is a possible D gene (5 bases). This CDR3 is built from 14 residues. Trimming cost V 5 bases and J 3 bases, with 16 bases left between them. CDR1 and CDR2 from the germline V gene are SQVTM and ANQGSEA. The CDR3 DNA reads as TGCAGCGTTCGAATGTATGGGGGGGACACTGAAGCTTTCTTT. This gives the protein CSVRMYGGDTEAFF.

V usage is TRBV10-3 and J usage is TRBJ1-1; D is undetermined. CDR3 length: 15 amino acids. V was shortened by 8 bases and J by 3 bases, with 19 bases between the two germline ends. The V gene's germline CDR1 is ENHRY and CDR2 SYGVKD. CDR3 amino acids: CAIHSSTVKDTEAFF. CDR3 coding DNA: TGTGCCATCCATTCCTCAACAGTGAAAGACACTGAAGCTTTCTTT.

The chain has TRBV30 and TRBJ2-7; 11 positions agree with TRBD2. Germline lookup yields CDR1 GTSNPN and CDR2 SVGIG (reference sequence). This CDR3 contains 15 residues. The V and J ends lost 1 base and 2 bases, in that order; junction bases with no gene match: 4. The CDR3 spells CAWSGGLAETYEQYF. DNA of the CDR3: TGTGCCTGGAGTGGGGGACTAGCGGAAACCTACGAGCAGTACTTC.

The chain recombines TRBV28 with TRBJ2-1; D perhaps matches TRBD2 (6 bases). The V and J ends lost 2 bases and 5 bases respectively, with 13 bases between them. The germline CDR1 and CDR2 sequences are MDHEN and SYDVKM. This CDR3 has 15 amino acids. The chain's CDR3 is CASSLQRPGDNEQFF. In nucleotides, the CDR3 is TGTGCCAGCAGTTTACAGAGGCCGGGAGACAATGAGCAGTTCTTC.

V gene TRBV6-6 combines with J gene TRBJ2-1; TRBD2 aligns across 7 bases. Germline V gene sequence: CDR1 MNHNY, CDR2 SVGAGI (reference sequence). With 5 bases clipped from V and 7 bases from J, the junction kept 11 bases outside the gene matches. The CDR3 spans 15 residues. CDR3 bases: TGTGCCAGCAGTCCTGGGGGGGGAATGAGGAATGAGCAGTTCTTC. Translation: CASSPGGGMRNEQFF.